This T cell receptor (beta chain) was sequenced for a study of cytomegalovirus exposure and HLA in healthy donors. The germline V gene has CDR1 SEHNR and CDR2 FQNEAQ (reference sequence). This CDR3 comprises 12 residues. V was trimmed by 3 bases and J by 6 bases, leaving 6 bases between them. PCR was performed using 60 Vbeta and 13 Jbeta primers. Here immunoSEQ multiplex PCR was the method, and the copy in TCRdb shows in-frame clones only, minus some. The table shows about 140,000 clones, with approximately 80% occurring only once. The chain recombines TRBV7-9 with TRBJ1-5, with D possibly being TRBD1 (5 bases). The specimen sequenced was PBMCs. The sequence was collected from a man in his fifties in good health and CMV-seronegative. The CDR3 region is CASSFDSQPQHF. The CDR3 coding sequence is TGTGCCAGCAGCTTCGACAGTCAGCCCCAGCATTTT.